A single sample gave rise to the 3 T cell receptor beta chains below, sequenced in a study of cytomegalovirus exposure and HLA in healthy donors. The PCR had 60 Vbeta and 13 Jbeta primers. Data came from immunoSEQ multiplex PCR; TCRdb stores just in-frame clones and leaves some out. The profile shows approximately 150,000 clones, approximately 80% of them singletons. The sequencing input was PBMCs. The receptor set was obtained from a woman aged 45-65 years in good health and CMV-seronegative.

The rearrangement uses TRBV11-3 and TRBJ2-2; D not resolved. Looked up from germline, CDR1 is SGHNT and CDR2 is YENEEA. Deletions cut 5 bases from V and 4 bases from J, with 5 bases between. There are 12 residues in the CDR3. The CDR3 is CASSRFTGELFF. In DNA, the CDR3 is TGTGCCAGCAGCCGGTTCACCGGGGAGCTGTTTTTT.

The V gene is TRBV13, the J gene TRBJ1-1; 10 bases fit TRBD1. The germline gives CDR1 PRHDT, CDR2 FYEKMQ (reference sequence). The CDR3 consists of 18 residues. The V segment lost 4 bases and the J segment 0 bases; nucleotides outside the gene matches: 11. CDR3 coding DNA: TGTGCCAGCAGCTCTGAGGACAGGGGGACCCAGATGAACACTGAAGCTTTCTTT. Translated, it gives CASSSEDRGTQMNTEAFF.

The sample holds one count of this clone. The CDR3 DNA reads as TGTGCCAGTACCCCTTCGGCAGGCCTGGGCTACACCTTC. Protein sequence: CASTPSAGLGYTF. V is TRBV19 and J is TRBJ1-2, with no clear D. The CDR3 runs 13 residues. The germline CDR1 and CDR2 sequences are LNHDA and SQIVND (reference sequence). Deletions cut 7 bases from V and 8 bases from J, with 17 bases between.